Listed below are T cell receptor beta chains from one sample, sequenced in a study of identifying expanded T cells in peripheral blood. Data came from immunoSEQ multiplex PCR; TCRdb stores just in-frame clones and leaves some out. The table has approximately 97,000 clones, about 91% seen once. Sequenced material: blood. These TCRs come from a person between 18 and 75 years old in good health. Both conserved end residues are part of each CDR3.

v_gene	j_gene	CDR3aa
TRBV29-1	TRBJ1-2	CSVSHTGQGGYGYTF
TRBV6-6	TRBJ1-1	CASSQGQGNTEAFF
TRBV29-1	TRBJ2-2	CSVHLNIGVTGELFF
TRBV6-6	TRBJ2-3	CASRLAGGVDTQYF
TRBV10-3	TRBJ2-7	CAISEGALSGYEQYF
TRBV7-9	TRBJ2-3	CASSRGQATDTQYF
TRBV5-1	TRBJ1-1	CASSLGSSGAAEAFF
TRBV30	TRBJ1-1	CAWVVQTNTEAFF
TRBV7-6	TRBJ1-5	CASSRDRGSNQPQHF
TRBV20-1	TRBJ2-7	CSARLGEQYF
TRBV11-2	TRBJ2-1	CASSLGLDSYNEQFF
TRBV18	TRBJ1-5	CASSGTGGGNQPQHF
TRBV4-3	TRBJ2-6	CASSQGTGWTGANVLTF
TRBV13	TRBJ1-1	CASSSGGTAEAFF
TRBV14	TRBJ1-3	CASSHNNQVPYAGNTIYF
TRBV5-4	TRBJ1-5	CASSFPGQNSNQPQHF
TRBV28	TRBJ2-1	CASSSTFRDRGLDEQFF
TRBV13	TRBJ2-6	CASSLDTSGANVLTF
TRBV15	TRBJ2-5	CATSRDLGETQYF
TRBV19	TRBJ1-5	CASSLKGQPQHF
TRBV28	TRBJ2-1	CASSFPPRPQFF
TRBV5-8	TRBJ2-5	CASSLARGETQYF
TRBV21-1	TRBJ2-7	CASSKRLSRAGTSGLTCYEQYF
TRBV9	TRBJ2-3	CASSVRGDTDTQYF
TRBV15	TRBJ1-2	CATSGTGLYGYTF
TRBV4-1	TRBJ1-3	CASSQDRQRSSGNTIYF
TRBV6-5	TRBJ2-7	CASSRVRYSYEQYF
TRBV30	TRBJ2-7	CAWSVKVVNEQYF
TRBV6-5	TRBJ2-7	CASRYTGHPYEQYF
TRBV5-1	TRBJ2-1	CASSLREGRDEQFF
TRBV5-1	TRBJ1-2	CASSHDSYTGVGGYTF
TRBV2	TRBJ2-5	CASSVLAGGETQYF